The subject of this entry is one T cell receptor (beta chain). From germline, CDR1 is WSHSY and CDR2 SAAADI. Trimming stripped 4 bases from V and 6 bases from J, with 13 bases between. This CDR3 is 14 amino acids long. In the study's own analysis: Using reference gene primer amplification, nucleated cell counts were estimated. Generated by immunoSEQ multiplex PCR, the TCRdb table keeps only in-frame clones and is missing some. The V and J calls and clone size are taken from that table; D and trimming were inferred from the DNA. The data hold approximately 170,000 clones, with roughly 84% observed a single time. This record comes from a study of blood T cell repertoires in COVID-19. Study details: The analysed material was cDNA or gDNA that came from T cells, B-cell-depleted T cells, or PBMCs.

This sequence originates from an older woman with COVID-19, enrolled during active disease. The chain uses TRBV10-2 and TRBJ1-5, with D unclear. The specimen sequenced was peripheral blood. The CDR3: CASSGERASQPQHF. The CDR3 coding sequence is TGCGCCAGCAGTGGAGAGAGGGCGAGTCAGCCCCAGCATTTT.